The next 18 T cell receptor beta chains were all read from a single sample in a study of TIL therapy for anti-PD-1-resistant metastatic lung cancer. The libraries were made with immunoSEQ v3. Assay used: immunoSEQ multiplex PCR; TCRdb lists only in-frame clones, some missing. Here the sample spans roughly 7,000 clones, about 61% being singletons. Regarding time point: pre-treatment sample, taken before nivolumab and TIL therapy. The tumor samples were excised metastases, mostly pleural nodules or supraclavicular lymph nodes. Specimen: tumor tissue, collected at baseline. The source of these receptors is a person aged 25 to 80 with non-small cell lung cancer.

This clone is a singleton in its sample. This sequence joins TRBV12-3 or TRBV12-4 and TRBJ1-2; D is perhaps TRBD1 (6 bases). The V gene lost 6 bases and the J gene lost 4 bases, with 12 bases spanning the gap. The CDR3 is 13 residues long. The CDR3 sequence is CASRPQGVYGYTF. The CDR3 bases are TGTGCCAGCAGGCCACAGGGCGTCTATGGCTACACCTTC.

This clone was counted a single time. The chain uses TRBV5-1 and TRBJ2-2; a weak D match, TRBD2 (6 bases). Germline V gene data show CDR1 as SGHRS and CDR2 as YFSETQ. V was clipped by 1 base and J by 5 bases, with 12 bases between them. This CDR3 is built from 15 residues. CDR3 sequence: CASSLMGGRTGELFF. The CDR3, as DNA: TGCGCCAGCAGCTTGATGGGGGGACGGACCGGGGAGCTGTTTTTT.

The chain joins TRBV15 to TRBJ2-2; 8 positions agree with TRBD2. Germline values: CDR1 LNHNV, CDR2 YYDKDF (reference sequence). CDR3 length: 15 amino acids. V dropped 1 base and J dropped 4; count of bases not matched to a gene: 2. The CDR3 is CATSRVTSGTGELFF. As DNA, the CDR3 is TGTGCCACCAGCAGAGTTACTAGCGGCACCGGGGAGCTGTTTTTT.

This chain links TRBV6-2 or TRBV6-3 with TRBJ1-1; no firm D call. Trimming removed 6 bases from V and 0 bases from J, with 11 bases in between. The CDR3 is 14 amino acids. The germline V gene has CDR1 MNHEY and CDR2 SVGEGT. CDR3: CASSPHGLNTEAFF. The DNA for the CDR3 is TGTGCCAGCAGCCCCCACGGTTTGAACACTGAAGCTTTCTTT.

This chain connects TRBV19 to TRBJ2-7; the match to TRBD1 covers 7 bases. Trimming took 1 base from V and 4 from J; bases not matched to a gene: 1. The CDR3 is 13 residues long. Germline V lookup: CDR1 LNHDA, CDR2 SQIVND (reference sequence). The DNA of the CDR3 is TGTGCCAGTAGTATAGGGGGACAGTACGAGCAGTACTTC. This sequence encodes CASSIGGQYEQYF.

The chain links TRBV19 to TRBJ2-3; 8 bases match TRBD2. The J segment lost 5 bases and the V segment lost 4 bases, leaving 8 bases of the junction unmatched. Germline V gives CDR1 LNHDA, CDR2 SQIVND (reference sequence). This CDR3 is built from 15 residues. The CDR3 loop reads CASSTSGTRGDTQYF. The CDR3 nucleotides are TGTGCCAGTAGTACCTCCGGGACTAGGGGAGATACGCAGTATTTT.

This clone was observed a handful of times. CDR3 coding DNA: TGTGCCATCAGTGATACCCCGGGGTTCGGATACGAGCAGTACTTC. This gives the protein CAISDTPGFGYEQYF. The chain uses TRBV10-3 and TRBJ2-7, with a tentative D call TRBD2 (5 bases). The germline gives CDR1 ENHRY, CDR2 SYGVKD. The V and J ends lost 3 bases and 4 bases respectively, with 16 bases between them. The CDR3 runs to 15 residues.

The rearrangement joins TRBV11-2 to TRBJ2-1; D uncertain. CDR1 is SGHAT, CDR2 FQNNGV, per germline. There are 14 residues in the CDR3. Trimming removed 6 bases from V and 3 bases from J, with 12 bases in between. The CDR3 region has the DNA TGTGCCAGCAGTCCCGCAACTTACTACAATGAGCAGTTCTTC. Translation gives CASSPATYYNEQFF.

The CDR3 loop reads CASSLVPGFTNTEAFF. The CDR3 region has the DNA TGCGCCAGCAGCTTGGTTCCAGGGTTCACGAACACTGAAGCTTTCTTT. The V gene is TRBV5-1, the J gene TRBJ1-1, with D maybe TRBD1 (5 bases). V lost 0 bases, J lost 1 base, and 13 bases lay in between. CDR1 is SGHRS, CDR2 YFSETQ, per germline. The CDR3 extends over 16 amino acids.

The J gene is TRBJ2-1, the V gene TRBV7-2; perhaps TRBD1 as D (5 bases). The germline V gene has CDR1 SGHTA and CDR2 FQGNSA. CDR3 length equals 14 residues. Trimming pared 7 bases from V and 0 bases from J, leaving 10 bases between. CDR3 nucleotide sequence: TGTGCCAGCACCCCAGGGCTCTCCTACAATGAGCAGTTCTTC. The encoded protein is CASTPGLSYNEQFF.

The chain joins TRBV10-3 to TRBJ2-1, with unresolved D. CDR3 length equals 15 residues. CDR1 and CDR2 from the germline V gene are ENHRY and SYGVKD. The V end was cut by 4 bases, the J end by 7 bases, with 17 bases between. For the CDR3, the DNA is TGTGCCATCAGTGGTCCCACGGTGGGCGCTAATGAGCAGTTCTTC. The encoded protein is CAISGPTVGANEQFF.

This sequence joins TRBV12-3 or TRBV12-4 and TRBJ2-7; D gene uncertain. Trimming shortened V by 3 bases and J by 1 base, and 7 bases separated the two germline ends. The CDR3 is 13 amino acids. The DNA for the CDR3 is TGTGCCAGCAGTTTTTCTAATTCCTACGAGCAGTACTTC. Encoded protein: CASSFSNSYEQYF.

The chain employs TRBV3-1 (or the pseudogene TRBV3-2) and TRBJ2-5; D not resolved. The CDR3 has 13 residues. Deletions cut 4 bases from V and 7 bases from J, with 13 bases between. Germline lookup yields CDR1 LGHDT and CDR2 YNNKEL (reference sequence). CDR3 bases: TGTGCCAGCAGCCCAAGCACCTTTGGGACCCAGTACTTC. Translated, it gives CASSPSTFGTQYF.

J is TRBJ1-5 and V is TRBV5-4; D is unresolved. CDR3 length equals 16 residues. V was shortened by 0 bases and J by 3 bases, with 13 bases between the two germline ends. Per germline, CDR1 SGHNT and CDR2 YYREEE (reference sequence). The CDR3 spells CASSLGYERANQPQHF. CDR3 coding DNA: TGTGCCAGCAGCTTGGGCTACGAGAGGGCCAATCAGCCCCAGCATTTT.

The chain joins TRBV3-1 (or the pseudogene TRBV3-2) to TRBJ2-2, with D perhaps TRBD1 (5 bases). The germline gives CDR1 LGHDT, CDR2 YNNKEL (reference sequence). Trimming stripped 6 bases from V and 1 base from J, with 15 bases between. The CDR3 is 16 residues long. CDR3 sequence: CASRGRRQGNTGELFF. The CDR3, as DNA: TGTGCCAGCAGGGGGCGAAGGCAGGGGAACACCGGGGAGCTGTTTTTT.

The chain recombines TRBV24-1 with TRBJ2-3, with D uncertain. V was shortened by 2 bases and J by 7 bases, with 12 bases between the two germline ends. The CDR3 extends over 14 amino acids. Germline CDR1 and CDR2: KGHDR and SFDVKD. The CDR3 DNA is TGTGCCACCAGTGATTCTTCCAGCGCACATACGCAGTATTTT. Protein product: CATSDSSSAHTQYF.

The genes are TRBV19 and TRBJ1-5; 10 nucleotides match TRBD1. CDR1 and CDR2 (germline): LNHDA, SQIVND (reference sequence). This CDR3 spans 17 amino acids. Unmatched junction bases numbered 7, after V lost 0 bases and J lost 5 bases. The CDR3 DNA reads as TGTGCCAGTAGTATAGAAACCCTCGACAGGGGGCATCAGCCCCAGCATTTT. This encodes CASSIETLDRGHQPQHF. The whole variable domain, remainder taken from reference TRBV19 and TRBJ1-5, is DGGITQSPKYLFRKEGQNVTLSCEQNLNHDAMYWYRQDPGQGLRLIYYSQIVNDFQKGDIAEGYSVSREKKESFPLTVTSAQKNPTAFYLCASSIETLDRGHQPQHFGDGTRLSIL.

There are a few counts of this clone. V and J are TRBV20-1 and TRBJ2-3; 11 positions match TRBD2. Germline CDR1 is DFQATT and CDR2 is SNEGSKA (reference sequence). Unmatched junction bases numbered 6, after V lost 3 bases and J lost 1 base. CDR3 size: 16 residues. The CDR3 spells CSASVAGGPGTDTQYF. The CDR3 nucleotides are TGCAGTGCTAGTGTAGCGGGGGGGCCAGGCACAGATACGCAGTATTTT.